The 22 T cell receptor beta chains given below trace back to one sample, sequenced in a study of OX40 agonist ivuxolimab in advanced cancers. Method: immunoSEQ multiplex PCR; TCRdb's copy keeps in-frame clones and lacks some. The data contain about 77,000 clones, 86% of them seen just once; the ten biggest clones take up 0.75%. The sequences come from CD4+ or CD8+ T cells sorted from blood, collected in a trial of the OX40 agonist ivuxolimab. All receptors derive from an adult with an advanced solid tumor such as melanoma, head and neck, liver or kidney cancer.

The CDR3 here is CATTTASQPQHF. Written as DNA, the CDR3 is TGTGCCACCACGACAGCATCCCAGCCCCAGCATTTT. The chain uses TRBV28 and TRBJ1-5; D might be TRBD1 (5 bases). The CDR3 runs 12 residues. In germline, CDR1 is MDHEN, CDR2 SYDVKM. V lost 10 bases and J lost 7, with 14 bases in between. Full variable domain (rest looked up from reference TRBV28 and TRBJ1-5): DVKVTQSSRYLVKRTGEKVFLECVQDMDHENMFWYRQDPGLGLRLIYFSYDVKMKEKGDIPEGYSVSREKKERFSLILESASTNQTSMYLCATTTASQPQHFGDGTRLSIL.

The chain couples TRBV9 to TRBJ1-2; tentatively, D is TRBD1 (6 bases). With 0 bases removed from V and 5 bases from J, the gap between germline ends came to 11 bases. The germline gives CDR1 SGDLS, CDR2 YYNGEE. This CDR3 has 14 amino acids. The CDR3: CASSVASTGYGYTF. The CDR3 bases are TGTGCCAGCAGCGTAGCCTCTACAGGGTATGGCTACACCTTC.

The V and J genes are TRBV27 and TRBJ2-7; D not resolved. CDR1 is MNHEY, CDR2 SMNVEV, per germline (reference sequence). V was trimmed by 8 bases and J by 3 bases, leaving 8 bases between them. CDR3 length equals 11 residues. Written as DNA, the CDR3 is TGTGCCAGCGGGGTCTACTACGAGCAGTACTTC. As protein: CASGVYYEQYF.

Only a few counts were recorded for this clone. This chain uses TRBV5-8 with TRBJ1-3; D might be TRBD1 (5 bases). The ends were cut back, 7 bases at V and 0 bases at J, with 8 bases in the middle. Germline V CDR1 and CDR2: SGHTS, YDEGEE. This CDR3 has 13 residues. This chain's CDR3 is CASHRPSGNTIYF. CDR3 in DNA: TGTGCCAGCCACAGGCCCTCTGGAAACACCATATATTTT.

This chain joins TRBV7-6 and TRBJ1-3, with a weak D call TRBD1 (6 bases). Germline V gives CDR1 SGHVS, CDR2 FNYEAQ. V gave up 3 bases and J gave up 1 base, with 19 bases separating them. The CDR3 totals 18 residues. The CDR3 sequence: CASSFTIPGARSGNTIYF. The DNA of the CDR3 is TGTGCCAGCAGCTTTACTATTCCAGGGGCAAGGTCTGGAAACACCATATATTTT.

This sequence joins TRBV28 and TRBJ2-1, with a tentative D call TRBD2 (5 bases). Germline V gene sequence: CDR1 MDHEN, CDR2 SYDVKM. V lost 6 bases and J lost 3, with 15 bases in between. This CDR3 contains 15 residues. The CDR3 region has the DNA TGTGCCAGCAGCCCTATCGGGGAGCGCTACAATGAGCAGTTCTTC. The encoded protein is CASSPIGERYNEQFF.

The sample holds one count of this clone. The V call is TRBV2, the J call TRBJ2-3, with D possibly matching TRBD2 (5 bases). The CDR3 loop spans 15 amino acids. The V end lost 6 bases, the J end lost 3 bases, and 16 bases lay between the germline ends. Germline CDR1 and CDR2: SNHLY and FYNNEI. Here the CDR3 reads CASRAYGVLTDTQYF. CDR3 sequence (DNA): TGTGCCAGCAGGGCGTACGGGGTTCTTACAGATACGCAGTATTTT.

The genes are TRBV19 and TRBJ2-5, with D uncertain. V was trimmed by 4 bases and J by 1 base, leaving 13 bases between them. CDR1 is LNHDA, CDR2 SQIVND, per germline (reference sequence). The CDR3 has 15 residues. This CDR3 is CASSTHLEAQETQYF. The CDR3 nucleotides are TGTGCCAGTAGTACGCATCTAGAGGCCCAAGAGACCCAGTACTTC.

The rearrangement uses TRBV15 and TRBJ2-5; D call uncertain. Germline CDR1 is LNHNV and CDR2 is YYDKDF (reference sequence). This CDR3 contains 12 residues. Trimming removed 3 bases from V and 1 base from J, with 3 bases in between. CDR3 region: CATSRTQETQYF. As DNA, the CDR3 is TGTGCCACCAGCAGGACCCAAGAGACCCAGTACTTC.

The chain employs TRBV5-1 and TRBJ1-6; D is undetermined. Germline CDR1 and CDR2: SGHRS and YFSETQ. CDR3 length: 14 residues. The V and J ends lost 1 base and 10 bases respectively, with 12 bases between them. This CDR3 is CASSLTVSGSPLHF. CDR3 nucleotide sequence: TGCGCCAGCAGCTTGACAGTATCTGGGTCACCCCTCCACTTT.

CDR3 protein: CASLSPYSTSTDTQYF. For the CDR3, the DNA is TGTGCCAGCCTTTCCCCCTACAGTACTAGCACAGATACGCAGTATTTT. V is TRBV28 and J is TRBJ2-3; D call uncertain. Germline-derived CDR1 and CDR2 are MDHEN and SYDVKM. CDR3 size: 16 residues. Trimming removed 8 bases from V and 0 bases from J, with 18 bases in between.

This clone was seen only once. The DNA for the CDR3 is TGTGCCTGGAGTGTACCGGGAGGGTACAATGAGCAGTTCTTC. Amino acid sequence: CAWSVPGGYNEQFF. This chain uses TRBV30 with TRBJ2-1, with 8 bases that match TRBD2. Trimming cost V 0 bases and J 4 bases; bases outside gene matches: 2. CDR1 GTSNPN and CDR2 SVGIG come from the germline V gene (reference sequence). The CDR3 covers 14 residues.

V usage is TRBV21-1 and J usage is TRBJ1-2. TRBV21-1 is annotated as a pseudogene. The CDR3 has 16 residues. The CDR3 DNA is TGTGCCAGCAGCAATTTCGGCGGGCTGGGGCAGTCTGGCTACACCTTC. Its protein is CASSNFGGLGQSGYTF.

The genes are TRBV6-4 and TRBJ2-6, with a tentative D call TRBD2 (6 bases). The V gene's germline CDR1 is MRHNA and CDR2 SNTAGT. The CDR3 totals 16 residues. Trimming took 6 bases from V and 0 from J, leaving 12 bases between them. The CDR3 DNA follows: TGTGCCAGCAGAGCCGACGGGGGCTCTGGGGCCAACGTCCTGACTTTC. It translates to CASRADGGSGANVLTF.

This rearrangement joins TRBV2 to TRBJ1-2; the match to TRBD1 covers 10 bases. After removal of 6 bases from V and 4 bases from J, the junction contained 8 bases not matched to a gene. The CDR3 covers 15 residues. Looked up from germline, CDR1 is SNHLY and CDR2 is FYNNEI. The CDR3 coding sequence is TGTGCCAGCAGGCCTTCGGGACAGGGGACCTATGGCTACACCTTC. Its protein is CASRPSGQGTYGYTF.

The chain is built from TRBV5-1 and TRBJ2-7, with TRBD1 identical over 7 bases. CDR1 is SGHRS, CDR2 YFSETQ, per germline. Trimming cost V 4 bases and J 0 bases; bases outside gene matches: 4. The CDR3 runs 14 residues. DNA of the CDR3: TGCGCCAGCAGCGTTCGGGACAGCTCCTACGAGCAGTACTTC. The encoded protein is CASSVRDSSYEQYF.

The chain recombines TRBV7-9 with TRBJ2-1, with 8 nucleotides matching TRBD2. The CDR3 contains 18 residues. Germline V gene sequence: CDR1 SEHNR, CDR2 FQNEAQ (reference sequence). J gave up 1 base and V 7 bases, and 15 bases lay outside the gene matches. The CDR3: CASTHTKAGGLSYNEQFF. The CDR3 DNA sequence: TGTGCCAGCACCCATACGAAGGCGGGGGGACTATCCTACAATGAGCAGTTCTTC.

V usage is TRBV30 and J usage is TRBJ2-5, with a tentative D call TRBD2 (6 bases). V lost 5 bases to trimming and J lost 1 base, with 14 bases between them. CDR1 and CDR2 (germline): GTSNPN, SVGIG (reference sequence). The CDR3 extends over 14 amino acids. The CDR3 bases are TGTGCCTGGGAGGGAGTAGCGGTCCAAGAGACCCAGTACTTC. Its protein product is CAWEGVAVQETQYF.

The count of this clone is one. This rearrangement joins TRBV5-6 to TRBJ1-5, with D possibly TRBD1 on 5 matching bases. Trimming took 4 bases from V and 4 from J, leaving 12 bases between them. CDR1 and CDR2 from the germline V gene are SGHDT and YYEEEE. The CDR3 length is 14 residues. CDR3: CASSRGDINQPQHF. In DNA, the CDR3 is TGTGCCAGCAGCAGAGGGGATATTAATCAGCCCCAGCATTTT.

The chain is built from TRBV6-5 and TRBJ2-1; TRBD1 might be the D (6 bases). Trimming removed 2 bases at V and 0 bases at J, with 8 bases between. Looked up from germline, CDR1 is MNHEY and CDR2 is SVGAGI. The CDR3 has 15 residues. CDR3 in DNA: TGTGCCAGCAGTTACCAGGGGAGCTCCTACAATGAGCAGTTCTTC. Protein product: CASSYQGSSYNEQFF.

The chain combines TRBV4-3 with TRBJ1-2; D might be TRBD1 (5 bases). The CDR3 has 16 amino acids. CDR1 LGHNA and CDR2 YSLEER come from the germline V gene. Trimming removed 0 bases at V and 7 bases at J, with 18 bases between. The CDR3 region has the DNA TGCGCCAGCAGCCAAGATATTACAGGAATTTTGGGTGGCTACACCTTC. Residues: CASSQDITGILGGYTF.

This chain connects TRBV10-3 to TRBJ2-7; perhaps TRBD2 as D (5 bases). The V and J ends lost 9 bases and 5 bases respectively, with 17 bases between them. The germline V gene encodes CDR1 ENHRY and CDR2 SYGVKD. This CDR3 contains 13 residues. CDR3 nucleotides: TGTGCCATGGGGTCTACCGCGGGCGACGAGCAGTACTTC. Its translation: CAMGSTAGDEQYF.